This T cell receptor beta chain originates from a study of cytomegalovirus exposure and HLA in healthy donors (dated by TCRdb to 2015 to 2018). Concerning the study at large: According to an earlier analysis of several hundred of the donors, 150 million to 200 million T cells yielded roughly 100 million unique TCR beta sequences and around 300 Gb of sequence data. An early release covering about 600 HLA-typed donors comprised around 300 gigabases of sequencing data and tens of millions of unique TCR sequences. Of the approximately 400 genotyped donors, approximately 83% fell in the genetic ancestry cluster associated with self-reported Caucasian donors. The study was designed to test whether signatures of past pathogen exposure could be identified by cataloging public T cell receptors. The study used immunosequencing to profile the T cell repertoires of approximately 640 subjects and linked those repertoires to cytomegalovirus serostatus. Along with the 666-subject first cohort, a separate validation cohort of around 120 different subjects was used. The study combined high-throughput TCR immunosequencing, statistical association of individual TCRs with disease status, and machine learning to predict cytomegalovirus infection status. In a later analysis, previously published TCR beta repertoires from 670 or so donors were re-analyzed and high-resolution HLA genotyping was added so that TCR occurrence patterns could be studied. The later analysis used no new phenotypic data to find candidate immune exposures, relying instead on TCR beta sequences and their occurrence across donors. In an earlier analysis of around 540 of the donors, high-throughput TCR beta sequencing was used to judge whether each TCR beta V gene segment behaved as functional or pseudogenic. Donor age, sex, ethnicity and CMV serostatus were compiled together with the repertoire data. A later genetic analysis used genome-wide SNP genotypes for about 60% of the roughly 700 donors, treating that subset as a discovery cohort. All discovery cohort repertoires had been generated on a single sequencing platform. HLA typing covered class I and class II loci at four-digit resolution. The number of typed donors differed by locus: about 620-630 for A, B, C, DRB1 and DQB1; approximately 520 for DQA1; around 610 for DPA1; and some 470 for DPB1. Four to six DR-DQ haplotypes were handled as single units for association and clustering, since linkage in the cohort was strong. Across some 400 genotyped donors of the cohort, an average of roughly 250,000 unique TCR beta nucleotide sequences per donor were sequenced, and approximately 17% of those sequences were non-productive. What the study reported, not specific to this receptor: Correlated functional status among segregating V segments might be attributable to linkage disequilibrium, but an unknown experimental factor could not be ruled out. In a later analysis, HLA-associated TCR beta chains showed more clonal expansion and lower generation probabilities than non-associated chains that were equally common. Some IMGT-functional V segments, including TRBV6-2 and TRBV6-3, could not be distinguished by the 87-base-pair reads and were therefore excluded. When HLA alleles, especially DR and DQ, strongly co-occurred, TCR associations were difficult to assign to individual alleles. The classifier was reported to diagnose cytomegalovirus status with high specificity and sensitivity in both the original cohort and the validation cohort. The earlier analysis of around 600 of the donors excluded roughly 16 rarely observed V segments, including chromosome 9 orphons, because counts were too low. A cluster of highly shared sequence variants was judged likely to be a technical artifact of the sequencing pipeline. Roughly uniform sequencing depth across donors was assumed in presence/absence analyses, although this assumption may not hold. A further reported finding was that TCR beta sequences accurately predicted the HLA-A and HLA-B alleles for most subjects in the first cohort. Most TCR sequences were observed very rarely across donors, whereas some public TCRs were present in many individuals. HLA typing was unavailable for some donors at each locus, so association tests used only the typed subset. A total of about 180 TCR beta chains were listed by the study as associated with cytomegalovirus. Immune exposure information for the cohort was limited to CMV serostatus. A later genetic analysis associated a missense DCLRE1C variant with V-gene and J-gene trimming of TCR beta chains, and an independent cohort replicated the association. According to a later analysis, most CMV-associated TCR beta chains appeared to be HLA-restricted, and the HLA associations seemed to be driven largely by CMV exposure. The cohort was sequenced for TCR beta chains only, and without alpha or paired-chain data the features that could be detected were limited. In vitro tests confirmed that three of the cytomegalovirus-associated TCR beta chains recognize cytomegalovirus antigens. According to a later analysis, TCR association rates differed among HLA loci, with DRB1 alleles showing the most associated TCRs and HLA-C alleles showing the fewest. In a later genetic analysis, fewer N-insertions in productive TCRs were reported among donors in an Asian-associated ancestry cluster than the roughly 640-donor mean. A later analysis reported that several top co-occurrence clusters appeared linked to parvovirus B19, influenza, CMV and Epstein-Barr virus. At a false discovery rate of 0.05, a later analysis linked under 20,000 TCR beta sequences to specific HLA alleles. In an earlier analysis of some 540 of the donors, most TCR beta V segments appeared in productive rearrangements about 90% or about 30% of the time, broadly matching IMGT annotations. It was suggested by the authors that the approach could potentially be generalized to other disease states and immunological phenotypes.

CDR1 and CDR2, looked up from the germline V gene, are MNHEY and SVGAGI. The CDR3, from cysteine to phenylalanine, totals 12 residues. This entry keeps only the CDR3 DNA: 36 bases, framed from base 1. The junction shows trimming of 8 bases on V and 9 bases on J, plus 15 bases between the germline ends. Libraries were made using the immunoSEQ multiplex PCR assay. The multiplex PCR relied on a mix of 60 forward primers for TCR Vbeta segments and 13 reverse primers for TCR Jbeta segments. Amplification of the CDR3 region of rearranged TCR beta genes was performed with a multiplex PCR assay on genomic DNA. The amplified TCR beta libraries were sequenced on the Illumina HiSeq System as 87-base-pair reads. On the study's bioinformatics: Across the 666 repertoires, a later analysis counted tens of millions of unique TCR beta chains, 9 million to 14 million of which were shared by at least two donors. Raw reads were error-corrected and collapsed into unique sequences with a nearest-neighbor algorithm that merged closely related sequences to remove PCR and sequencing errors. Alignment of CDR3 sequences to IMGT reference sequences was used to assign V, D and J gene segments. For a sequence to be retained, at least a six-nucleotide match to both a V gene segment and a J gene segment was required. A rearrangement counted as productive if the CDR3 had no stop codons and remained in frame with V and J, and every other rearrangement counted as non-productive. Following IMGT convention, CDR3 was defined as the stretch from the second conserved V-encoded cysteine up to the conserved J-encoded phenylalanine. The earlier analysis of about 640 of the donors excluded any sequence lacking an unambiguous match to a single V gene segment. In an earlier analysis of around 590 of the donors, a V segment was called functional when productive rearrangements were above 56.7%, and segregating when the standard deviation between donors exceeded 5%. A statistical classification framework was developed to diagnose cytomegalovirus status using the catalog of TCR beta chain sequences. In a later analysis, V and J genes were assigned by comparing TCR nucleotide sequences against IMGT/GENE-DB human TR gene sequences. The TCRdist pipeline was used in a later analysis to assign CDR3 sequences and most-parsimonious VDJ recombination scenarios. In a later analysis, every TCR beta chain was defined by the combination of its CDR3 amino acid sequence and its V-gene family, and reads without a unique V-gene family were dropped. A later analysis removed 550 to 700 highly shared, low-generation-probability nucleotide sequences to deal with suspected cross-contamination and a sequencing artifact. In a later analysis, a clonal expansion index for each public chain was calculated from normalized within-repertoire ranks of inferred template counts. Generation probabilities in a later analysis came from a VDJ recombination model fitted to out-of-frame rearrangements, and those results were checked against IGoR. In a later analysis, hypergeometric tests were used to score TCR-TCR, TCR-HLA and TCR-CMV co-occurrence, with a repertoire-size bias correction applied to TCR pairs. A later analysis estimated false discovery rates by permuting HLA or CMV assignments 20 times. In a later analysis, co-occurring TCRs were grouped with DBSCAN, and TCRdist sequence similarity was added when clustering was performed within HLA-allele-positive subsets. Repertoires with fewer than 30,000 or more than 120,000 public chains were left out of co-occurrence clustering, as were roughly five repertoires with anomalous nucleotide sharing. TCRdb took this table from immuneACCESS and kept in-frame rearrangements with V and J called. Such tables lack part of the clones; where checked against another copy, unresolved V genes explain under half of the gap, and the rest is unexplained. That table supplies the V and J calls and clone size; D and trimming were determined from the DNA. The sample has 90,000 to 100,000 clones on record, roughly 76% of them singletons. The top ten clonotypes cover more than 1.5% of the sample.

The cohort comprised some 700 healthy bone marrow donors. At the time of sampling, all cohort members were nominally healthy, though unrecorded immune exposures were likely present. The donor was CMV seronegative and belonged to the group of 352 seronegative cohort members. Every donor gave a peripheral blood sample, and the peripheral blood mononuclear cells from that sample were used for TCR beta sequencing. The Qiagen DNeasy Blood Extraction Kit was used to extract genomic DNA from the blood cell samples. This clone has only a few counts. The target of this receptor is not known. The record has no base qualities; no much larger clone is one base away.

The receptor was derived from a man in his forties or fifties in good health and CMV-seronegative. This sequence uses TRBV6-5 and TRBJ2-3; the D gene is possibly TRBD2, with 6 bases matching. Sequencing used PBMCs. The sequenced DNA: TGTGCCAGCGCGGGACCCACCAGGACGCAGTATTTT. The resulting protein is CASAGPTRTQYF.